This TCR beta chain was found in a study of T-cell reconstitution after alpha-beta-depleted transplantation in children. J was trimmed by 6 bases and V by 0 bases; bases with no gene match: 3. The CDR3 sequence is 14 residues long. The germline CDR1 and CDR2 sequences are LNHNV and YYDKDF (reference sequence). General observations from the study: The origin of high day-60 TCRbeta diversity in some patients lay in surviving recipient T cells and thymic progenitors.

Only a few counts were recorded for this clonotype. Its antigen is as yet unknown. Unique molecular identifiers were incorporated during preparation of the TCRbeta library. TCRdb re-derived calls from the PCR reads in MiXCR, one entry per CDR3 protein. Of about 830,000 distinct CDR3 sequences listed, roughly 15% were seen once; the top ten hold approximately 5%. The TCR sequence derives from a male patient under 18 who had a stem cell transplant for acute lymphoblastic leukemia, so the T cells may come from the graft donor. This specimen consisted of PBMCs, mostly from graft donor cells, obtained 360 days after TCRalphabeta/CD19-depleted stem cell transplant. The gene calls are TRBV15 and TRBJ1-1; 8 bases are a match to TRBD1. CDR3 DNA: TGTGCCACCAGCAGAGATATACAGGGGGCTGAAGCTTTCTTT. Its protein is CATSRDIQGAEAFF.